The T cell receptor (beta chain) under discussion was sequenced for a study of blood T cell repertoires in COVID-19. Study at large: PBMCs, B-cell-depleted T cells, or T cells provided the cDNA or gDNA that made up the material.

Authors' analysis steps: Estimated nucleated cell counts came from reference gene primer amplification. Sequencing was performed with immunoSEQ multiplex PCR; in TCRdb, only in-frame clones are kept and a portion is missing. From that table come the V and J calls and clone size; the DNA was used to work out D and trimming. The table has 100,000 to 150,000 clones, 80% to 90% seen once. Trimming pared 7 bases from V and 5 bases from J, leaving 14 bases between. CDR1 LNHDA and CDR2 SQIVND come from the germline V gene (reference sequence). The CDR3 sequence is 13 residues long. The sample taken for sequencing was PBMCs or T cells enriched from blood (not recorded which). The clonotype was recovered from a man aged 35 to 55 with acute COVID-19. The chain couples TRBV19 to TRBJ2-5; possible D gene TRBD1, 8 bases. This CDR3 is CASKQGGGETQYF. CDR3 bases: TGTGCCAGTAAACAGGGGGGAGGGGAGACCCAGTACTTC.